This TCR beta chain was found in a study of immune reconstitution after stem cell transplant in scleroderma. The CDR3 runs to 14 residues. The germline V and J ends were trimmed by 2 bases and 4 bases, with 12 bases remaining between them. The germline V gene encodes CDR1 SGHDT and CDR2 YYEEEE. This clonotype is labeled medium-sized. TCRdb passed the RT-PCR reads through MiXCR, listing each CDR3 protein once. The sample contains around 1,700 distinct CDR3 sequences, 13% to 15% of which appear only once. The clonotype originates from a female donor with systemic sclerosis. The genes are TRBV5-6 and TRBJ1-2, with D uncertain. The specimen was collected before or after autologous hematopoietic stem cell transplantation (not recorded which). The CDR3 loop reads CASSFSGRPYGYTF. In nucleotides, the CDR3 is TGTGCCAGCAGCTTTAGTGGCAGGCCCTATGGCTACACCTTC.